This T cell receptor beta chain derives from a study of T-cell memory formation after mild COVID-19. Study overall: Most TCR clusters belonged to a single donor. Study-level points and caveats: Pre-infection memory harbored some responding clones, suggesting cross-reactive memory joined. Whether second-wave clones peaking at day 37 were SARS-CoV-2 specific went unconfirmed. Researchers report contracting CD4+ clones mostly in CM and EM, with CD8+ clones in EMRA.

Concerning this clonotype: As yet, its antigen is unknown.

There are 15 residues in the CDR3. With 2 bases removed from V and 6 bases from J, the gap between germline ends came to 13 bases. Germline loops: CDR1 MNHEY, CDR2 SVGAGI. TCRdb passed the 5' RACE reads through MiXCR, listing each CDR3 protein once. This table has roughly 170,000 distinct CDR3 sequences, about a fifth appearing once. The origin of this receptor is a man aged 18 to 29 who had mild COVID-19 (a few samples of this study predate the infection). Cell type and time point are not known. J is TRBJ2-2 and V is TRBV6-5; maybe TRBD1 (6 bases). Sequencing used PBMCs or a T cell subset sorted from them (not recorded which). CDR3 protein: CASSYQGQLPGELFF. The CDR3 DNA is TGTGCCAGCAGTTACCAGGGGCAGCTACCCGGGGAGCTGTTTTTT.